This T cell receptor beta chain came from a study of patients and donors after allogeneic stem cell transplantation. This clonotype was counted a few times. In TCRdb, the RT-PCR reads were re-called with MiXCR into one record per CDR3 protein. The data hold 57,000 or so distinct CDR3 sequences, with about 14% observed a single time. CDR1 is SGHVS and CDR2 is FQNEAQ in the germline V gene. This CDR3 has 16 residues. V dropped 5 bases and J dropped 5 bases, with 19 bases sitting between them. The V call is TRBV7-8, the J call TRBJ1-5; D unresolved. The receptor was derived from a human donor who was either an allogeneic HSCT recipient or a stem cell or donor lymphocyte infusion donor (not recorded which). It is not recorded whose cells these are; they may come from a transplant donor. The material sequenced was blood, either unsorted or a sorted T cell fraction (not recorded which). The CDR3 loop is CASSPSMVAIDQPQHF. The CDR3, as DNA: TGTGCCAGCAGCCCCTCCATGGTCGCCATCGATCAGCCCCAGCATTTT.